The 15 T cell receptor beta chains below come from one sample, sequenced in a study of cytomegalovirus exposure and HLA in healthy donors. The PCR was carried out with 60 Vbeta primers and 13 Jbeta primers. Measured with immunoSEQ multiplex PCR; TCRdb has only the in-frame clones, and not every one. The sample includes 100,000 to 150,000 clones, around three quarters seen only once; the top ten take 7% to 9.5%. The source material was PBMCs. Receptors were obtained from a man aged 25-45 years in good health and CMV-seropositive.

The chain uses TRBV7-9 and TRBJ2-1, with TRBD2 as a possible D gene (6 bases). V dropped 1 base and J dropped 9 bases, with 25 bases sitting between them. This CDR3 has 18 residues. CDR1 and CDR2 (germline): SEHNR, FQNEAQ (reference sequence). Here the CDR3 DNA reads TGTGCCAGCAGCTTAGGGCTGGGGGTGGCAGGACTACATAGTGAGCAGTTCTTC. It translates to CASSLGLGVAGLHSEQFF.

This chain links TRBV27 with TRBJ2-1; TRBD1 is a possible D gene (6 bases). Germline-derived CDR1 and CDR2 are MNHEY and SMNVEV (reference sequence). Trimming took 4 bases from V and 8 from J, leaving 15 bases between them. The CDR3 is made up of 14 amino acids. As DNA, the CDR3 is TGTGCCAGCAGTTCTGTAGGGGGTGTCGATGAGCAGTTCTTC. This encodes CASSSVGGVDEQFF.

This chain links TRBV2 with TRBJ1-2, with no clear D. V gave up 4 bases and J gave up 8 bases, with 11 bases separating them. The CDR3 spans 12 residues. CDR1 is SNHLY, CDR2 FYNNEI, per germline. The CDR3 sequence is CASSARLEGYTF. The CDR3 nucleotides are TGTGCCAGCAGTGCCAGGTTAGAGGGCTACACCTTC.

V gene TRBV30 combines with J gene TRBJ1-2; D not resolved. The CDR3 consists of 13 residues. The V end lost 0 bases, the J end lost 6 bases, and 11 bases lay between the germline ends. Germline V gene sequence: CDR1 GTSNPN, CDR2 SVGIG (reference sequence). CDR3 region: CAWSVALSDGYTF. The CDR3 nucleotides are TGTGCCTGGAGTGTAGCCCTATCGGATGGCTACACCTTC. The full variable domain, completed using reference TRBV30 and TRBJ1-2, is SQTIHQWPATLVQPVGSPLSLECTVEGTSNPNLYWYRQAAGRGLQLLFYSVGIGQISSEVPQNLSASRPQDRQFILSSKKLLLSDSGFYLCAWSVALSDGYTFGSGTRLTVV.

For the CDR3, the DNA is TGTGCCAGCAGCGGGGGACAGGGCGGCACTGAAGCTTTCTTT. Residues: CASSGGQGGTEAFF. This sequence joins TRBV9 and TRBJ1-1, with 9 bases that match TRBD1. CDR1 and CDR2 (germline): SGDLS, YYNGEE. V dropped 3 bases and J dropped 4; count of bases not matched to a gene: 4. The CDR3 runs to 14 residues.

For the CDR3, the DNA is TGTGCCAGCAGCTTGGTCACAGGGGTGTTTTTGACAGATACGCAGTATTTT. Protein: CASSLVTGVFLTDTQYF. The chain joins TRBV5-6 to TRBJ2-3, with 7 positions matching TRBD1. The CDR3 runs 17 residues. Germline V lookup: CDR1 SGHDT, CDR2 YYEEEE. The junction had 10 bases not matched to a gene; V was cut back by 0 bases and J by 3 bases.

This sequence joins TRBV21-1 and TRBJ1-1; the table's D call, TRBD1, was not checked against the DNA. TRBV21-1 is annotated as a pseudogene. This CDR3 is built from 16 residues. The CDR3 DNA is TGTGCCAGCAGCCTAAGACAGGGGGCAGGGAACACTGAAGCTTTCTTT. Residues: CASSLRQGAGNTEAFF.

CDR3 bases: TGCGCCAGCAGCACCAACCTAGCGGGAGATAGCACAGATACGCAGTATTTT. It yields the protein CASSTNLAGDSTDTQYF. V and J are TRBV5-1 and TRBJ2-3; 10 nucleotides align to TRBD2. The V and J ends lost 4 bases and 0 bases, in that order; junction bases with no gene match: 8. The CDR3 extends over 17 amino acids. Looked up from germline, CDR1 is SGHRS and CDR2 is YFSETQ.

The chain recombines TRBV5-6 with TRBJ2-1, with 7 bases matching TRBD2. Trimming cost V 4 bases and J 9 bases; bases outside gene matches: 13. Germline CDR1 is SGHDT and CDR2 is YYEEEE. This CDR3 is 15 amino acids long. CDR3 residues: CASSPGSLIAGEQFF. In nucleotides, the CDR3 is TGTGCCAGCAGCCCGGGGTCTTTAATAGCGGGTGAGCAGTTCTTC.

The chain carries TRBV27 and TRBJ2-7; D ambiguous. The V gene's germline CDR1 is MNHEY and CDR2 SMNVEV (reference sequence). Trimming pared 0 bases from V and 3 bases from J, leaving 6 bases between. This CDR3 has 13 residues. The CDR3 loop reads CASSLSADYEQYF. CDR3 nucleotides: TGTGCCAGCAGTTTATCGGCAGACTACGAGCAGTACTTC.

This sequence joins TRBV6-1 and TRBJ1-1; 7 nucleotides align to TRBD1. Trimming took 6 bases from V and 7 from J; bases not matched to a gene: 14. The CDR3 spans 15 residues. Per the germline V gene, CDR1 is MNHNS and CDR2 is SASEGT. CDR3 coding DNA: TGTGCCAGCAGGGAACAACAGGGGTGGGCAATTGAAGCTTTCTTT. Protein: CASREQQGWAIEAFF.

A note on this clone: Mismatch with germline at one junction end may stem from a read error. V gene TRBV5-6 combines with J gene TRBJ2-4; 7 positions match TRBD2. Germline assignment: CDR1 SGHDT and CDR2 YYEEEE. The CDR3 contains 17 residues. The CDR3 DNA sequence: TGTGCCAGCAGCGGATTAGGCGGGGGAGGAGCCAAAAACAGTCAGTACTTC. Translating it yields CASSGLGGGGAKNSQYF.

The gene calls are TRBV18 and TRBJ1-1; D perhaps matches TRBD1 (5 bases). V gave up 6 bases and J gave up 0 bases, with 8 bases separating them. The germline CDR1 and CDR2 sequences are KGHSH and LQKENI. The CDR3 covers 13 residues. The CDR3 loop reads CASSREMNTEAFF. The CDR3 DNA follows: TGTGCCAGCTCCAGGGAAATGAACACTGAAGCTTTCTTT. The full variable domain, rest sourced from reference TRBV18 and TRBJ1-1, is NAGVMQNPRHLVRRRGQEARLRCSPMKGHSHVYWYRQLPEEGLKFMVYLQKENIIDESGMPKERFSAEFPKEGPSILRIQQVVRGDSAAYFCASSREMNTEAFFGQGTRLTVV.

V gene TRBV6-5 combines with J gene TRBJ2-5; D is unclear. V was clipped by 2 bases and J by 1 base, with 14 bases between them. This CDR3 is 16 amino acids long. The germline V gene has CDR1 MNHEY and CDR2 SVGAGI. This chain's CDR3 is CASSYADLGPQETQYF. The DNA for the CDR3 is TGTGCCAGCAGTTACGCAGATCTGGGCCCCCAAGAGACCCAGTACTTC.

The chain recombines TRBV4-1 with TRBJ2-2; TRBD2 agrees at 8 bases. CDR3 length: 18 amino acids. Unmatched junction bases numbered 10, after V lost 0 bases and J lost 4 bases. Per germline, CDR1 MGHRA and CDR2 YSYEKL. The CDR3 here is CASSQDNSGAYGTGELFF. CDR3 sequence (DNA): TGCGCCAGCAGCCAAGATAATAGCGGGGCCTACGGCACCGGGGAGCTGTTTTTT.